This T cell receptor (beta chain) originates from a study of cytomegalovirus exposure and HLA in healthy donors. The PCR ran on 60 Vbeta and 13 Jbeta primers. Clones were read by immunoSEQ multiplex PCR, and TCRdb kept only the in-frame ones, dropping some. The sample comprises some 130,000 clones, approximately 70% of which are singletons, and around 1.6% rests with the top ten. Sequencing was done on a sample of PBMCs. The receptor was derived from a human donor in good health.

CDR3 region: CASSLDQGRLDEQYF. As DNA, the CDR3 is TGTGCCAGCAGTTTAGATCAGGGGCGCCTGGACGAGCAGTACTTC. This chain uses TRBV28 with TRBJ2-7, with D tentatively TRBD1 (6 bases). Germline V gene lookup returns CDR1 MDHEN and CDR2 SYDVKM. The V and J ends lost 2 bases and 5 bases respectively, with 16 bases between them. The CDR3 is 15 residues long.